This TCR beta chain was captured in a study of CD8 T cells in Susac syndrome. Germline V gene sequence: CDR1 ENHRY, CDR2 SYGVKD. V lost 8 bases, J lost 5 bases, and 13 bases lay in between. This CDR3 has 13 residues. The authors carried out high-throughput sequencing of TCR beta. They applied it to CD8+ and CD4+ T cells obtained from blood. The patients serving as multiple sclerosis controls were treatment-naive. They had stable or active relapsing-remitting disease and fulfilled revised McDonald criteria. Negative isolation was used for CD8+ and CD4+ T cells and FACS enrichment for TEMRA cells. Random hexamers were used to reverse transcribe roughly 0.45 to 1 ug of RNA. Coverage of TCR beta CDR3 amplification by immunoSEQ multiplex PCR extended to 54 Vbeta and 13 Jbeta. TCRdb passed the immunoSEQ multiplex PCR reads through MiXCR, listing each CDR3 protein once. The sample records 130,000 or so distinct CDR3 sequences, roughly 80% being singletons.

The V call is TRBV10-3, the J call TRBJ2-1; D is unclear. This TCR derives from a human donor with multiple sclerosis. The sequenced sample consisted of CD8+ T cells from PBMCs. CDR3 sequence reads: CAILSGDNNEQFF. In DNA, the CDR3 is TGTGCCATCTTAAGTGGAGACAACAATGAGCAGTTCTTC.